A single sample is the source of the 2 T cell receptor beta chains below, sequenced in a study of blood T cell repertoires in COVID-19. Libraries were prepared by immunoSEQ multiplex PCR; TCRdb keeps only in-frame clonotypes and omits some of them. Of 200,000 to 250,000 clones listed, 82% were seen once; the top ten hold about 4.8%. Material: peripheral blood. The receptors shown here come from a woman aged 70-85 years with COVID-19, enrolled during active disease.

The genes are TRBV4-2 and TRBJ2-1, with 7 bases fitting TRBD2. The V gene's germline CDR1 is LGHNA and CDR2 YNFKEQ. The ends lost 0 bases at V and 0 bases at J; junction bases unmatched: 2. The CDR3 length is 16 residues. The CDR3 DNA follows: TGTGCCAGCAGCCAAGATCTAGCGGCCTCCTACAATGAGCAGTTCTTC. It encodes CASSQDLAASYNEQFF.

The chain couples TRBV2 to TRBJ2-1; D remains unclear. The germline V gene has CDR1 SNHLY and CDR2 FYNNEI. The ends were cut back, 7 bases at V and 0 bases at J, with 10 bases in the middle. There are 14 residues in the CDR3. The CDR3 DNA reads as TGTGCCAGCAATAGACAAGTCTCCTACAATGAGCAGTTCTTC. Translating gives CASNRQVSYNEQFF.